Below, 7 T cell receptor beta chains from the same sample are listed, as sequenced in a study of read filtering for tumor transcriptome and immune sequencing. From roughly 0.4 ug of RNA, a library with molecular barcoded alpha/delta and beta/gamma adaptors was made. TCRdb fed the reads into MiXCR, producing one record per CDR3 protein. The data hold 100,000 to 150,000 distinct CDR3 sequences, with over 10% observed a single time. Source material: a population of CD138-negative cells sorted from bone marrow. The receptors here all came from a donor at least 40 years old with multiple myeloma.

The V call is TRBV4-1, the J call TRBJ2-3, with 9 positions matching TRBD2. From germline, CDR1 is MGHRA and CDR2 YSYEKL. The CDR3 totals 15 residues. V lost 4 bases, J lost 5 bases, and 7 bases stayed unmatched. The CDR3: CASSRRRGGGDTQYF. The CDR3 DNA reads as TGCGCCAGCAGCCGCCGGCGGGGGGGCGGAGATACGCAGTATTTT.

The chain carries TRBV2 and TRBJ2-7; D is ambiguous. Per the germline V gene, CDR1 is SNHLY and CDR2 is FYNNEI. Trimming pared 0 bases from V and 1 base from J, leaving 4 bases between. The CDR3 has 13 amino acids. The CDR3 reads CASSEARSYEQYF. The DNA for the CDR3 is TGTGCCAGCAGTGAAGCGAGGTCCTACGAGCAGTACTTC. Full variable domain (remainder filled in from reference TRBV2 and TRBJ2-7): EPEVTQTPSHQVTQMGQEVILRCVPISNHLYFYWYRQILGQKVEFLVSFYNNEISEKSEIFDDQFSVERPDGSNFTLKIRSTKLEDSAMYFCASSEARSYEQYFGPGTRLTVT.

The J gene is TRBJ2-2, the V gene TRBV10-3, with no clear D. Trimming pared 1 base from V and 2 bases from J, leaving 14 bases between. This CDR3 spans 17 amino acids. Germline V CDR1 and CDR2: ENHRY, SYGVKD. In DNA, the CDR3 is TGTGCCATCAGTGAGTTTTCGCTCGCCCAAAACACCGGGGAGCTGTTTTTT. Amino acid sequence: CAISEFSLAQNTGELFF.

The table lists this clonotype with many counts. The chain is built from TRBV29-1 and TRBJ2-1; 12 nucleotides agree with TRBD2. The CDR3 covers 13 residues. CDR1 is SQVTM, CDR2 ANQGSEA, per germline. The ends lost 7 bases at V and 8 bases at J; junction bases unmatched: 6. The CDR3 sequence: CSGATSGGDEQFF. Here the CDR3 DNA reads TGCAGCGGGGCGACTAGCGGGGGTGATGAGCAGTTCTTC.

There are many counts of this clonotype. The chain joins TRBV29-1 to TRBJ2-1, with 14 positions matching TRBD2. Germline CDR1 reads SQVTM; CDR2 reads ANQGSEA. The J segment lost 9 bases and the V segment lost 7 bases, leaving 11 bases of the junction unmatched. The CDR3 has 15 amino acids. The CDR3 loop reads CSATSGTSGSGEQFF. The CDR3 DNA follows: TGCAGCGCCACCTCCGGGACTAGCGGGAGCGGTGAGCAGTTCTTC.

This clonotype was recorded many times. The rearrangement joins TRBV12-3 or TRBV12-4 to TRBJ2-1, with 8 bases that match TRBD1. The V and J ends lost 6 bases and 0 bases, in that order; junction bases with no gene match: 7. The CDR3 spans 16 residues. The CDR3 loop reads CASSRTGGGSYNEQFF. In DNA form, the CDR3 reads TGTGCCAGCAGCAGAACAGGGGGTGGCTCCTACAATGAGCAGTTCTTC.

Remarks on this clonotype: A much larger clone differs by one base, so this may be a read error. The chain combines TRBV29-1 with TRBJ2-2; D is tentatively TRBD1 or TRBD2 (5 bases each). This CDR3 spans 13 amino acids. Per the germline V gene, CDR1 is SQVTM and CDR2 is ANQGSEA. In DNA form, the CDR3 reads TGCAGCGTTGAGGGGGATACCACCGGGGAGCTGTTATTT. Its translation: CSVEGDTTGELLF.